These 19 T cell receptor beta chains share one sample of origin, sequenced in a study of cytomegalovirus exposure and HLA in healthy donors. Clones were read by immunoSEQ multiplex PCR, and TCRdb kept only the in-frame ones, dropping some. The data contain about 200,000 clones, approximately 82% of them singletons. Input material: PBMCs. These receptors were collected from a woman aged 30 to 39 in good health and CMV-seropositive.

The sample holds a few counts of this clone. The gene calls are TRBV28 and TRBJ2-4; TRBD1 aligns across 8 bases. The CDR3 length is 13 residues. Germline V gene sequence: CDR1 MDHEN, CDR2 SYDVKM. Losses at the gene ends were 5 bases for V and 6 bases for J; bases not matched to a gene: 3. CDR3 coding DNA: TGTGCCAGCAGTCAGGGACAGGCAAACATTCAGTACTTC. Its protein is CASSQGQANIQYF.

This chain joins TRBV28 and TRBJ1-2, with D unresolved. V was pared by 3 bases and J by 5 bases, with 13 bases between. This CDR3 has 14 residues. In germline, CDR1 is MDHEN, CDR2 SYDVKM. In DNA, the CDR3 is TGTGCCAGCAGTTTTCCGGGATACAGTTATGGCTACACCTTC. The encoded protein is CASSFPGYSYGYTF.

J is TRBJ2-7 and V is TRBV4-1, with unresolved D. CDR1 and CDR2 (germline): MGHRA, YSYEKL. Trimming pared 0 bases from V and 1 base from J, leaving 13 bases between. This CDR3 has 16 amino acids. The CDR3 reads CASSQDSQVSSYEQYF. DNA for the CDR3: TGCGCCAGCAGCCAAGATTCGCAGGTTTCATCCTACGAGCAGTACTTC.

The chain links TRBV30 to TRBJ2-3; 9 nucleotides agree with TRBD2. The CDR3 extends over 14 amino acids. After removal of 4 bases from V and 4 bases from J, the junction contained 6 bases not matched to a gene. CDR1 GTSNPN and CDR2 SVGIG come from the germline V gene (reference sequence). The CDR3 reads CAWTPGLAADTQYF. CDR3 nucleotides: TGTGCCTGGACCCCGGGACTAGCCGCAGATACGCAGTATTTT.

The CDR3 coding sequence is TGCGCCACGACTCAGGGGGAAACTGGAAACACCATATATTTT. Translating gives CATTQGETGNTIYF. V is TRBV10-2 and J is TRBJ1-3; 7 bases agree with TRBD1. Germline lookup yields CDR1 WSHSY and CDR2 SAAADI. The J segment lost 2 bases and the V segment lost 10 bases, leaving 8 bases of the junction unmatched. The CDR3 loop spans 14 amino acids.

This chain joins TRBV19 and TRBJ2-7; 13 bases are shared with TRBD2. The V and J ends lost 5 bases and 1 base, in that order; junction bases with no gene match: 8. This CDR3 is built from 17 residues. Germline V gene lookup returns CDR1 LNHDA and CDR2 SQIVND (reference sequence). In nucleotides, the CDR3 is TGTGCCAGTAGTTATGGACTAGCGGGAGTGAGGTCCTACGAGCAGTACTTC. Its protein is CASSYGLAGVRSYEQYF.

The gene calls are TRBV7-2 and TRBJ2-7; 10 bases align to TRBD2. The J segment lost 0 bases and the V segment lost 5 bases, leaving 4 bases of the junction unmatched. The CDR3 extends over 15 amino acids. Per germline, CDR1 SGHTA and CDR2 FQGNSA. CDR3 in DNA: TGTGCCAGCAGCCCTACTAGCGGGGCCTCCTACGAGCAGTACTTC. This codes for CASSPTSGASYEQYF. The complete variable domain, with remaining parts taken from reference TRBV7-2 and TRBJ2-7, reads GAGVSQSPSNKVTEKGKDVELRCDPISGHTALYWYRQSLGQGLEFLIYFQGNSAPDKSGLPSDRFSAERTGGSVSTLTIQRTQQEDSAVYLCASSPTSGASYEQYFGPGTRLTVT.

This sequence joins TRBV5-1 and TRBJ2-3, with D perhaps TRBD2 (7 bases). The germline V gene has CDR1 SGHRS and CDR2 YFSETQ. The CDR3 runs to 17 residues. V lost 3 bases to trimming and J lost 0 bases, with 17 bases between them. The CDR3 spells CASSWTVGGTSTDTQYF. The CDR3 bases are TGCGCCAGCAGCTGGACGGTCGGGGGGACAAGCACAGATACGCAGTATTTT.

The chain couples TRBV15 to TRBJ2-7; 10 bases align to TRBD1. This CDR3 spans 20 amino acids. Looked up from germline, CDR1 is LNHNV and CDR2 is YYDKDF (reference sequence). The junction had 14 bases not matched to a gene; V was cut back by 0 bases and J by 0 bases. CDR3 region: CATSRDSGTGVFASSYEQYF. The DNA for the CDR3 is TGTGCCACCAGCAGAGATTCCGGGACAGGGGTATTTGCCTCCTCCTACGAGCAGTACTTC.

The rearrangement links TRBV7-9 to TRBJ2-3; TRBD2 agrees at 10 bases. V lost 1 base to trimming and J lost 2 bases; unmatched junction nucleotides: 12. The CDR3 extends over 19 amino acids. Germline CDR1 is SEHNR and CDR2 is FQNEAQ (reference sequence). CDR3 protein: CASSLEVAGGLSNTDTQYF. CDR3 DNA sequence: TGTGCCAGCAGCTTAGAAGTAGCGGGAGGCCTTTCGAACACAGATACGCAGTATTTT.

In this sample, this clone turned up once. CDR3 loop: CASSLAFRGDTQYF. In nucleotides, the CDR3 is TGTGCCAGCAGTTTAGCGTTCAGGGGAGATACGCAGTATTTT. The rearrangement links TRBV27 to TRBJ2-3; the D gene is possibly TRBD1 (6 bases). Germline CDR1 and CDR2: MNHEY and SMNVEV (reference sequence). The CDR3 length is 14 residues. V lost 2 bases and J lost 5, with 11 bases in between.

This clone was seen more than once but under ten times. Its ends do not fully match the called genes, so a read error is possible. CDR3 nucleotide sequence: TGTGCTAGCAGCCGGACTAGCGGGAGTTCAGAGACCCAGTACTTC. Translation: CASSRTSGSSETQYF. The J gene is TRBJ2-5, the V gene TRBV7-7, with 13 positions matching TRBD2. CDR3 length: 15 residues. Looked up from germline, CDR1 is SSHAT and CDR2 is FNYEAQ (reference sequence).

The gene calls are TRBV4-1 and TRBJ2-3; D is possibly TRBD2 (5 bases). CDR3 size: 15 residues. Germline V CDR1 and CDR2: MGHRA, YSYEKL. V was shortened by 1 base and J by 3 bases, with 11 bases between the two germline ends. CDR3 DNA sequence: TGCGCCAGCAGCCAAGTTTCGGGAAATACAGATACGCAGTATTTT. It codes for CASSQVSGNTDTQYF.

The CDR3 coding sequence is TGCGCCAGCAGCAGGATACCCCAGGGAACGGAGGAGCAGTACTTC. Translated, it gives CASSRIPQGTEEQYF. This rearrangement joins TRBV5-1 to TRBJ2-7; TRBD1 might be the D (5 bases). CDR1 SGHRS and CDR2 YFSETQ come from the germline V gene. CDR3 length: 15 amino acids. Trimming removed 4 bases from V and 7 bases from J, with 21 bases in between.

The rearrangement links TRBV28 to TRBJ2-1; TRBD1 agrees at 9 bases. Germline V gives CDR1 MDHEN, CDR2 SYDVKM. V was pared by 4 bases and J by 3 bases, with 4 bases of the junction left unmatched. CDR3 size: 15 residues. CDR3 in amino acids: CASSSRDRDYNEQFF. CDR3 sequence (DNA): TGTGCCAGCAGTTCCCGGGACAGGGACTACAATGAGCAGTTCTTC.

The J gene is TRBJ1-2, the V gene TRBV9, with D perhaps TRBD1 (6 bases). This CDR3 is built from 15 residues. The germline gives CDR1 SGDLS, CDR2 YYNGEE. V shed 1 base and J shed 6 bases, with 16 bases lying between them. CDR3 nucleotide sequence: TGTGCCAGCAGCGTAACCCCGACATACAGGGATGGCTACACCTTC. This translates into CASSVTPTYRDGYTF. The full variable domain, rest sourced from reference TRBV9 and TRBJ1-2, is DSGVTQTPKHLITATGQRVTLRCSPRSGDLSVYWYQQSLDQGLQFLIQYYNGEERAKGNILERFSAQQFPDLHSELNLSSLELGDSALYFCASSVTPTYRDGYTFGSGTRLTVV.

The CDR3 loop is CAWSAQGYGTDTQYF. CDR3 bases: TGTGCCTGGAGTGCTCAGGGATACGGCACAGATACGCAGTATTTT. The V call is TRBV30, the J call TRBJ2-3, with a possible D match to TRBD1 (5 bases). V lost 1 base to trimming and J lost 1 base, with 12 bases between them. Germline CDR1 is GTSNPN and CDR2 is SVGIG (reference sequence). The CDR3 spans 15 residues.

This clone has just one count. The CDR3 protein is CASSESTVMNTEAFF. DNA of the CDR3: TGTGCCAGCAGTGAATCGACAGTAATGAACACTGAAGCTTTCTTT. The V call is TRBV2, the J call TRBJ1-1; D is possibly TRBD1 (5 bases). V lost 2 bases and J 0 bases, leaving 10 bases between the germline ends. Germline CDR1 and CDR2: SNHLY and FYNNEI. The CDR3 runs 15 residues.

The genes are TRBV29-1 and TRBJ1-1, with 10 bases aligning to TRBD1. The CDR3 extends over 15 amino acids. The germline V gene has CDR1 SQVTM and CDR2 ANQGSEA. The V gene end was trimmed by 4 bases and the J gene end by 0 bases; junction bases not matched to a gene: 5. Here the CDR3 reads CSVVGTGDLNTEAFF. In DNA form, the CDR3 reads TGCAGCGTTGTGGGGACAGGGGACTTGAACACTGAAGCTTTCTTT.